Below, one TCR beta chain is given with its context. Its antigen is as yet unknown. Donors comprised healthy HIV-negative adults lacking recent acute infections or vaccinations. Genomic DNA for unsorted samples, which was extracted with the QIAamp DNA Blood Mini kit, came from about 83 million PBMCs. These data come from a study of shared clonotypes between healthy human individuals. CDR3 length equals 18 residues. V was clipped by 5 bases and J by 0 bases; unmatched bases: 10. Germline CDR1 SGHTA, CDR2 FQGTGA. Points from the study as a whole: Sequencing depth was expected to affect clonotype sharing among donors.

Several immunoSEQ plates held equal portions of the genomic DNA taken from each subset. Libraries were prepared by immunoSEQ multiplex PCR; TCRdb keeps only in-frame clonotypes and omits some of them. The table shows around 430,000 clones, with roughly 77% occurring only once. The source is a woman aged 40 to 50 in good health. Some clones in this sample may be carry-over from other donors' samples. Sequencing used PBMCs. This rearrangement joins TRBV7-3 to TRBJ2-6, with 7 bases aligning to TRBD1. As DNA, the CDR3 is TGTGCCAGCAGCCTACAAGGGACAGTGGGCTCTGGGGCCAACGTCCTGACTTTC. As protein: CASSLQGTVGSGANVLTF.